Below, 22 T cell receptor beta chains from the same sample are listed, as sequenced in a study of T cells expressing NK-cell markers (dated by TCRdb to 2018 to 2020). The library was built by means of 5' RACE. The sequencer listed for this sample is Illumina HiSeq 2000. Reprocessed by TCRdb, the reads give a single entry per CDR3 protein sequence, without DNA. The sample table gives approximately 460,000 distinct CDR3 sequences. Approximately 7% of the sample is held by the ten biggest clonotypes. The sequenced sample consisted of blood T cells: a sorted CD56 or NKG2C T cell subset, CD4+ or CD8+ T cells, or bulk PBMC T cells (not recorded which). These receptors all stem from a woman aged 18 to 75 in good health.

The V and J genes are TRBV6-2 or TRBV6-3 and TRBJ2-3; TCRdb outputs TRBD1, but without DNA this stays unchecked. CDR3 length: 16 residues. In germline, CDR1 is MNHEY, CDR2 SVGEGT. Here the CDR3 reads CASSTQDRGVLDTQYF.

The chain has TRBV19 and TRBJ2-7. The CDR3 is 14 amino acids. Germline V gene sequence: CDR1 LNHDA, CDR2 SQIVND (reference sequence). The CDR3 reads CASSMVGKMNEQYF.

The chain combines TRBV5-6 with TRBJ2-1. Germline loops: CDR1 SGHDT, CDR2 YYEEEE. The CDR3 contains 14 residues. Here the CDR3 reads CASSLVSAWHEQFF.

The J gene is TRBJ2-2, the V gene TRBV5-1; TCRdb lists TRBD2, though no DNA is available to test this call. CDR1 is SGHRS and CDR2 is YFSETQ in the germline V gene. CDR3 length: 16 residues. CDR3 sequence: CASSLSSGYNTGELFF.

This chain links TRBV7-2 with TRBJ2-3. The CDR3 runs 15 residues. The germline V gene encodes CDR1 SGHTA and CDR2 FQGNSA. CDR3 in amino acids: CASSSRSPSTDTQYF.

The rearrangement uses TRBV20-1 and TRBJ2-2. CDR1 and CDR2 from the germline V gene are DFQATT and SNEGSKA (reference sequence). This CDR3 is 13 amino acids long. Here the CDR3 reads CSGFGVGSGELFF.

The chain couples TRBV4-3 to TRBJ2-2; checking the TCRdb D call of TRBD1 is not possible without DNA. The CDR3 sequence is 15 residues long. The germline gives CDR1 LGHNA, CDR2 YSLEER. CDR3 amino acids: CASSQDRGGTGELFF.

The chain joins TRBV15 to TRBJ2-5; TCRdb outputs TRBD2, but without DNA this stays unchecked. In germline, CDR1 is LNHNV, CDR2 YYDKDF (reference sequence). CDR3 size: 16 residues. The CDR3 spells CATSRDQGTSWETQYF.

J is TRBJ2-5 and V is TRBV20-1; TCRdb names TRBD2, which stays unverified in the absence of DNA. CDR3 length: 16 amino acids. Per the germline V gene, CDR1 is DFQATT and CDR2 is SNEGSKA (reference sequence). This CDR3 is CSAREGRTSGQETQYF.

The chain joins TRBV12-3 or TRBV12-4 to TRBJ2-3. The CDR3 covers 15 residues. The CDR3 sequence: CASSLAGEATDTQYF.

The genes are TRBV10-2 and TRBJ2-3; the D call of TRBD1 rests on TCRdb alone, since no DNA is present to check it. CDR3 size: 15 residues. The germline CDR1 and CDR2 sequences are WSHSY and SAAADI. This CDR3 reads CASKGGPTSTDTQYF.

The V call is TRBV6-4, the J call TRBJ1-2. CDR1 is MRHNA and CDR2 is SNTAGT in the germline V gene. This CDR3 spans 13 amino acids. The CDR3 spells CASSDSRGSGYTF.

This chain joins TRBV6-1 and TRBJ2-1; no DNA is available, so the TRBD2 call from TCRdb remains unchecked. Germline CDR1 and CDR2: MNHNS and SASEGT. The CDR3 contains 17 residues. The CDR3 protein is CASSRSPGLAHYNEQFF.

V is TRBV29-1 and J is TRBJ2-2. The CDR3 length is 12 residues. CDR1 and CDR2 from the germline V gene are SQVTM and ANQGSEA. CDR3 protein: CSVRPNTGELFF.

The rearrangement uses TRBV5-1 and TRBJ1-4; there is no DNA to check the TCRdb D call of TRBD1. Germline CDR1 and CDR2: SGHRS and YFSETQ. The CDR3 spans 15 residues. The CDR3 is CASSLATGTTEKLFF.

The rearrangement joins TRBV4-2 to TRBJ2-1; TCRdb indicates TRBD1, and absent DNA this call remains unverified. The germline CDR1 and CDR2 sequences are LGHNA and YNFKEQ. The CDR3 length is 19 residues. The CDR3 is CASSQPGTGYEFSRDEQFF.

This CDR3 reads CSVEEPGQGSTTEAFF. The V gene is TRBV29-1, the J gene TRBJ1-1; TCRdb returns TRBD1, unconfirmable since there is no DNA. CDR1 and CDR2 (germline): SQVTM, ANQGSEA. The CDR3 length is 16 residues.

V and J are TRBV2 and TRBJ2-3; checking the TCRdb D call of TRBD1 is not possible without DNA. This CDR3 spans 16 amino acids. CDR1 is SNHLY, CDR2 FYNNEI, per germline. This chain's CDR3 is CASSSAGGLAADTQYF.

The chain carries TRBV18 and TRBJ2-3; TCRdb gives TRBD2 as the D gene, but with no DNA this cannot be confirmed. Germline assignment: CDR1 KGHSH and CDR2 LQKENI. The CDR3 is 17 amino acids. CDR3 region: CASSPPGLAGATDTQYF.

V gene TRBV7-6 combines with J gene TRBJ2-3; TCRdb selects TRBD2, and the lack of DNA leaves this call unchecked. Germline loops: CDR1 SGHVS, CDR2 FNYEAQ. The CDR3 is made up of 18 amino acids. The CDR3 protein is CASSPRAGARSSTDTQYF.

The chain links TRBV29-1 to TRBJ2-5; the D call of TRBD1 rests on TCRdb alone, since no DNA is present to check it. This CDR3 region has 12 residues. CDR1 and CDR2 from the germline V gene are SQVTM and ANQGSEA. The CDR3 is CSVGDRVETQYF.

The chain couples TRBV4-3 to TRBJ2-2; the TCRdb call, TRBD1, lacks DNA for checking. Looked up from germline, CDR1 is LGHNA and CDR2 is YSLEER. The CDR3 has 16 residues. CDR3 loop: CASSQRQASNTGELFF.